Detailed here is one T cell receptor beta chain. Sequencing was performed with immunoSEQ multiplex PCR; in TCRdb, only in-frame clones are kept and a portion is missing. This sample has approximately 98,000 clones, with about 83% found just once. This specimen comes from a study of blood T cell repertoires in COVID-19. The CDR3 contains 18 residues. The genes are TRBV21-1 and TRBJ1-6. TRBV21-1 is termed a pseudogene. The receptor was derived from a woman in her sixties or seventies with acute or convalescent COVID-19. The sequenced material came from peripheral blood. The CDR3 DNA sequence: TGTGCCAGTGCGGGGGAAAGTAGGACAAAAAGGGGCAATTCACCCCTCCACTTT. It specifies CASAGESRTKRGNSPLHF.